Each of the 8 T cell receptor beta chains below was sequenced from the same sample in a study of shared clonotypes between healthy human individuals. Repertoires were generated with immunoSEQ multiplex PCR, while TCRdb's copy carries only in-frame clones and drops some. This sample yields around 1.9 million clones, of which approximately 94% are seen a single time; about 1.5% belongs to the top ten. It was CD45RO-negative cells, positively selected for CCR7, that made up naive CD8 cells, with terminally differentiated effector memory CD45RA+ cells excluded. Sequenced material: naive CD8+ T cells from PBMCs. These receptors all come from a man younger than 35 in good health. Some clones in this sample may be carry-over from other donors' samples.

This rearrangement joins TRBV7-2 to TRBJ1-4; no clear D gene. CDR3 size: 16 residues. Germline V gives CDR1 SGHTA, CDR2 FQGNSA. The V end lost 5 bases, the J end lost 4 bases, and 17 bases lay between the germline ends. CDR3 sequence reads: CASSHTTDGDNEKLFF. CDR3 DNA sequence: TGTGCCAGCAGCCACACCACGGACGGCGATAATGAAAAACTGTTTTTT.

A remark on this clone: The same CDR3 also results from other DNA sequences found in this sample. CDR3 sequence: CASSLGQSYEQYF. CDR3 sequence (DNA): TGTGCCAGCAGCTTGGGACAGAGCTACGAGCAGTACTTC. The genes are TRBV5-4 and TRBJ2-7, with TRBD1 as a possible D gene (5 bases). The CDR3 is 13 residues long. Per the germline V gene, CDR1 is SGHNT and CDR2 is YYREEE (reference sequence). The ends were cut back, 0 bases at V and 3 bases at J, with 7 bases in the middle.

In this sample, this clone turned up a few times. The chain recombines TRBV7-9 with TRBJ1-2, with D possibly TRBD1 on 6 matching bases. Trimming took off 5 bases at V and 8 bases at J, with 12 bases between the two ends. Germline CDR1 and CDR2: SEHNR and FQNEAQ (reference sequence). The CDR3 runs 12 residues. As DNA, the CDR3 is TGTGCCAGCAGCGGAACAGGGCGCGGCTACACCTTC. This sequence encodes CASSGTGRGYTF.

This sequence joins TRBV6-6 and TRBJ2-7, with a tentative D call TRBD2 (7 bases). The V gene's germline CDR1 is MNHNY and CDR2 SVGAGI (reference sequence). With 5 bases removed from V and 5 bases from J, the gap between germline ends came to 19 bases. CDR3 length: 15 residues. The CDR3 here is CASSGGGEPLHEQYF. CDR3 nucleotides: TGTGCCAGCAGTGGAGGGGGGGAACCCCTCCACGAGCAGTACTTC.

The chain carries TRBV2 and TRBJ2-7; D call uncertain. The CDR3 has 15 amino acids. The V and J ends lost 2 bases and 4 bases respectively, with 15 bases between them. CDR1 is SNHLY, CDR2 FYNNEI, per germline. CDR3 sequence (DNA): TGTGCCAGCAGTGAAAGATACCAGGTGCTGTACGAGCAGTACTTC. This encodes CASSERYQVLYEQYF.

This chain connects TRBV19 to TRBJ1-1; D unclear. The CDR3 runs to 15 residues. The V end lost 1 base, the J end lost 0 bases, and 9 bases lay between the germline ends. Germline assignment: CDR1 LNHDA and CDR2 SQIVND (reference sequence). The CDR3 region is CASSIGVAVNTEAFF. In DNA, the CDR3 is TGTGCCAGTAGTATAGGGGTGGCGGTGAACACTGAAGCTTTCTTT.

The chain carries TRBV11-2 and TRBJ2-1; D perhaps matches TRBD1 (5 bases). Trimming took 5 bases from V and 9 from J, leaving 11 bases between them. Germline loops: CDR1 SGHAT, CDR2 FQNNGV. The CDR3 is made up of 12 amino acids. As DNA, the CDR3 is TGTGCCAGCAGCGGGGCCGGAGCTGAGCAGTTCTTC. Translating it yields CASSGAGAEQFF.

The chain carries TRBV27 and TRBJ2-3; 9 bases are shared with TRBD1. The germline CDR1 and CDR2 sequences are MNHEY and SMNVEV (reference sequence). Germline trimming cut 3 bases from V and 4 bases from J; bases unmatched to any gene: 11. This CDR3 is 17 amino acids long. The CDR3 is CASSLLLTGTGPDTQYF. DNA of the CDR3: TGTGCCAGCAGTTTGCTCCTCACGGGGACAGGGCCAGATACGCAGTATTTT.